The present TCR beta chain was sequenced within a study of early T cells in non-severe SARS-CoV-2 infection. A single record per CDR3 protein comes from TCRdb applying MiXCR to the 5' RACE reads. This sample has some 62,000 distinct CDR3 sequences, with approximately 9% found just once. CDR3 length: 14 residues. CDR1 is SGHRS, CDR2 YFSETQ, per germline. The trim removed 9 bases at V and 6 bases at J, leaving 11 bases unmatched. This clonotype showed up just a few times. This rearrangement joins TRBV5-1 to TRBJ2-3, with 9 nucleotides matching TRBD2. The receptor comes from an adult who was a healthcare worker with PCR-confirmed SARS-CoV-2 infection or an uninfected control (not recorded which). The sample comprised whole blood. In DNA form, the CDR3 reads TGCGCCACGTCTGGCGGGGGGGCCGCCGATACGCAGTATTTT. Its translation: CATSGGGAADTQYF.